This is a list of T cell receptor beta chains from one sample in a study of shared clonotypes between healthy human individuals. The data were produced by immunoSEQ multiplex PCR, yet TCRdb's version contains in-frame clones alone and is incomplete. The sample has around 1.1 million clones; 70% to 80% are singletons. Sequenced: memory CD4+ T cells from PBMCs. These receptors were collected from a man in his late teens or twenties in good health. Some clones in this sample may be carry-over from other donors' samples. The CDR3 runs from the conserved cysteine through the conserved F or W. D genes are given only for firm matches. Clone size is shown for a subset of rows, as once, few, many or a class of expanded clone.

V gene,J gene,clone size,D gene,CDR3 DNA,CDR3 protein
TRBV5-1,TRBJ1-4,NA,TRBD1,TGCGCCAGCCGAGGACAGGGAACTAATGAAAAACTGTTTTTT,CASRGQGTNEKLFF
TRBV10-1,TRBJ1-2,NA,TRBD1,TGCGCCAGCAGTGAGTCAACAGGGGGCGGCTACACCTTC,CASSESTGGGYTF
TRBV6-4,TRBJ2-1,once,NA,TGTGCCAGCAGTTCCGGGCTCAACAATGAGCAGTTCTTC,CASSSGLNNEQFF
TRBV7-8,TRBJ1-2,NA,TRBD1,TGTGCCAGCAGCTTAGGCCCCGGACAGGGGGACTATGGCTACACCTTC,CASSLGPGQGDYGYTF
TRBV7-9,TRBJ2-1,NA,NA,TGTGCCAGCAGCTTTTCACTATTCTACAATGAGCAGTTCTTC,CASSFSLFYNEQFF
TRBV9,TRBJ2-3,once,NA,TGTGCCAGCAGCGTGAGAGGGGGGACGGATTCCACAGATACGCAGTATTTT,CASSVRGGTDSTDTQYF
TRBV5-1,TRBJ2-7,NA,TRBD2,TGCGCCTCAACGGGCGGGACTACCTCCTACGAGCAGTACTTC,CASTGGTTSYEQYF
TRBV6-1,TRBJ2-1,NA,TRBD2,TGTGCCAGCATACCCGGGACTAGCTTTACTCATGAGCAGTTCTTC,CASIPGTSFTHEQFF
TRBV11-2,TRBJ2-5,NA,NA,TGTGCCAGCAGCTTAGTCCTAGTGGGGGGTGGCCAGTACTTC,CASSLVLVGGGQYF
TRBV11-1,TRBJ2-3,NA,NA,TGTGCCAGCAGCATGGACACGCGCACAGATACGCAGTATTTT,CASSMDTRTDTQYF
TRBV7-2,TRBJ1-4,NA,NA,TGTGCCAGCAGCTTAGGGGCAGCCATTATGAATGAAAAACTGTTTTTT,CASSLGAAIMNEKLFF
TRBV5-6,TRBJ2-1,NA,NA,TGTGCCAGCAGCTTGGCCGTGGGGGAGGCGCAGTTCTTC,CASSLAVGEAQFF
TRBV7-2,TRBJ2-7,NA,NA,TGTGCCGGCGGTAGGCCAGGAACCTACGAGCAGTACTTC,CAGGRPGTYEQYF
TRBV7-9,TRBJ2-2,NA,NA,TGTGCCAGCAGACCGGGACTTACCGGGGAGCTGTTTTTT,CASRPGLTGELFF
TRBV6-9,TRBJ2-7,NA,TRBD2,TGTGCCAGCCTCTACGGGGAGGGCTACGAGCAGTACTTC,CASLYGEGYEQYF
TRBV27,TRBJ1-2,NA,NA,TGTGCCAGCAGTTTTCGAGGGGGCTATGGCTACACCTTC,CASSFRGGYGYTF